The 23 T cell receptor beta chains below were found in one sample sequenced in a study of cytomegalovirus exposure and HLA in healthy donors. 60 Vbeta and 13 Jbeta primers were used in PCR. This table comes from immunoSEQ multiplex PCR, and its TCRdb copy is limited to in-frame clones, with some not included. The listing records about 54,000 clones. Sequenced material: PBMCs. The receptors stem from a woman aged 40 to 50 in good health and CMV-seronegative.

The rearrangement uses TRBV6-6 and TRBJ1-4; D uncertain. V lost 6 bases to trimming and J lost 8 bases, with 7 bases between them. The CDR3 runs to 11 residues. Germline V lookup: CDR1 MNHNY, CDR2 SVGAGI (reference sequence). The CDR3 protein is CASREREKLFF. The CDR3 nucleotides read TGTGCCAGCAGGGAGAGGGAAAAACTGTTTTTT.

Here the CDR3 reads CSALSGNEKLFF. In DNA, the CDR3 is TGCAGCGCCCTTTCGGGGAATGAAAAACTGTTTTTT. This sequence joins TRBV29-1 and TRBJ1-4; D is unclear. V dropped 7 bases and J dropped 5 bases, with 11 bases sitting between them. The germline gives CDR1 SQVTM, CDR2 ANQGSEA. The CDR3 covers 12 residues.

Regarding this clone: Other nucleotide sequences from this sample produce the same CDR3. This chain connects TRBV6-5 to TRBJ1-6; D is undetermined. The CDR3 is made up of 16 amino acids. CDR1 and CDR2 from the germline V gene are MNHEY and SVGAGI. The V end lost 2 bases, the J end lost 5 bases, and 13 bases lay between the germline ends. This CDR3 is CASSYEATLDNSPLHF. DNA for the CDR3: TGTGCCAGCAGTTACGAGGCAACCCTGGATAATTCACCCCTCCACTTT.

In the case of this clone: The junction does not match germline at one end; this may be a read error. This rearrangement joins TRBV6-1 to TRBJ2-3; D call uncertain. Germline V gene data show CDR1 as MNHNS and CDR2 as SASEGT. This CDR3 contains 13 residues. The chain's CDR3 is CASSGMVADKQYF. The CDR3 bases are TGTGCCAGCAGTGGGATGGTTGCGGATAAGCAGTATTTT.

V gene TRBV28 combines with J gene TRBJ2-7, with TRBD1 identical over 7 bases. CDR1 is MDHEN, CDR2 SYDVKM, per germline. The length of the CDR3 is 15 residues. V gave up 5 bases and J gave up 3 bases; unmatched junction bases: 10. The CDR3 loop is CASSLTGTADYEQYF. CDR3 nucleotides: TGTGCCAGCAGTCTCACCGGGACAGCTGACTACGAGCAGTACTTC.

The CDR3 loop reads CAWRIGTRTLNTEAFF. The CDR3 bases are TGTGCCTGGAGAATCGGGACACGAACCCTGAACACTGAAGCTTTCTTT. The chain recombines TRBV30 with TRBJ1-1; perhaps TRBD1 as D (6 bases). The CDR3 is made up of 16 amino acids. V lost 3 bases, J lost 0 bases, and 17 bases lay in between. CDR1 is GTSNPN, CDR2 SVGIG, per germline (reference sequence).

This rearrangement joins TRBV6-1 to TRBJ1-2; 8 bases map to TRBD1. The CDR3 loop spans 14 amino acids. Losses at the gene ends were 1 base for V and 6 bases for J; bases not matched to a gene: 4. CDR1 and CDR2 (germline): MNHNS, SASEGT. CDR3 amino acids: CASSEDRGRDGYTF. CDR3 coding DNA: TGTGCCAGCAGTGAAGACAGGGGGAGGGATGGCTACACCTTC.

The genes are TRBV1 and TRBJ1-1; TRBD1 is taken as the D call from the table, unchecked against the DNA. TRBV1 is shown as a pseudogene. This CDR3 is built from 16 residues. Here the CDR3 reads CTSSQGFRDRAFEAFF. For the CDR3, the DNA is TGCACCAGCAGCCAAGGATTTCGGGACAGAGCCTTTGAAGCTTTCTTT.

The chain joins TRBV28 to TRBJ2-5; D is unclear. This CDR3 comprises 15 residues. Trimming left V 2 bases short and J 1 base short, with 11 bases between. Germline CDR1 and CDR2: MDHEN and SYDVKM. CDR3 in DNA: TGTGCCAGCAGTTTAAAGTTCGGTACCCAAGAGACCCAGTACTTC. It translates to CASSLKFGTQETQYF.

CDR3 sequence: CASAPPQGIGNSPLHF. The CDR3 DNA sequence: TGTGCCAGCGCTCCCCCCCAGGGCATCGGTAATTCACCCCTCCACTTT. The V call is TRBV7-8, the J call TRBJ1-6, with TRBD1 as a possible D gene (5 bases). Germline V gene lookup returns CDR1 SGHVS and CDR2 FQNEAQ. V was shortened by 8 bases and J by 6 bases, with 20 bases between the two germline ends. The CDR3 is 16 residues long.

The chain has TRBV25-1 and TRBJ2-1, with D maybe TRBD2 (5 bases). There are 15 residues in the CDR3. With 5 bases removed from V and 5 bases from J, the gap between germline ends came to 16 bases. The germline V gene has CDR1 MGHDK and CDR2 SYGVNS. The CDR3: CASSYAGLRDNEQFF. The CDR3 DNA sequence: TGTGCCAGCAGTTACGCCGGCCTGAGGGACAATGAGCAGTTCTTC.

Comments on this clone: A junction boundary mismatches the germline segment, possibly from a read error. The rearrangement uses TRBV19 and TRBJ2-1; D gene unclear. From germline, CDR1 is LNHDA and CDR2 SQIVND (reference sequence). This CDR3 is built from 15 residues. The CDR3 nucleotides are TGTGCCAGTAGTATAGGGGTTAGCTCCGACAATGAGCAGTTCTTC. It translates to CASSIGVSSDNEQFF.

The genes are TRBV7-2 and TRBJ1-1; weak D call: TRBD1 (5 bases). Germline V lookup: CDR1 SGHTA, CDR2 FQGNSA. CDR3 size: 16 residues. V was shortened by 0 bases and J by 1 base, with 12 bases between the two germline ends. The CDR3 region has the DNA TGTGCCAGCAGCTTAGCATCCTTAGGGGAGAACACTGAAGCTTTCTTT. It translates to CASSLASLGENTEAFF.

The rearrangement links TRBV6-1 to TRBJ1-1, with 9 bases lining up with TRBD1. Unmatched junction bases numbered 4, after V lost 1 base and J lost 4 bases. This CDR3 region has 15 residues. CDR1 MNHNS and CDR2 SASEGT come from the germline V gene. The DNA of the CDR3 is TGTGCCAGCAGTGAAGAGGGACAGGGTGTCACTGAAGCTTTCTTT. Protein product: CASSEEGQGVTEAFF.

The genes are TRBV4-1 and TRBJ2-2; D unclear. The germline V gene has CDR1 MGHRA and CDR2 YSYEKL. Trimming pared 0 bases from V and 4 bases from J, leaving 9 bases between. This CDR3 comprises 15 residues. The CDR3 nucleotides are TGCGCCAGCAGCCAAGATTCGTTGAGCACCGGGGAGCTGTTTTTT. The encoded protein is CASSQDSLSTGELFF.

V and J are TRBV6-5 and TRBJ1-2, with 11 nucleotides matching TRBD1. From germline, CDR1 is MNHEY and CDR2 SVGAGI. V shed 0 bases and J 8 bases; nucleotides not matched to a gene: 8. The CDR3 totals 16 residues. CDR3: CASSYSRWTGGDGYTF. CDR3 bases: TGTGCCAGCAGTTACTCGAGGTGGACAGGGGGCGACGGCTACACCTTC.

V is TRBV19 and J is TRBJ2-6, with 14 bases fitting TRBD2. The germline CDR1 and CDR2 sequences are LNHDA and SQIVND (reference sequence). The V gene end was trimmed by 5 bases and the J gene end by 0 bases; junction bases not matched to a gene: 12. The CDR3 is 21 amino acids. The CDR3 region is CASSLGLAGGLGGSGANVLTF. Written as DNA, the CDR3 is TGTGCCAGTAGTTTAGGACTAGCGGGGGGCCTTGGGGGCTCTGGGGCCAACGTCCTGACTTTC.

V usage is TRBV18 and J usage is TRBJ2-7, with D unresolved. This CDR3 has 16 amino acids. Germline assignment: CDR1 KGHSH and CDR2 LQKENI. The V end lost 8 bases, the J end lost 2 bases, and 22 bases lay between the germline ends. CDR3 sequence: CASARSERSSAYEQYF. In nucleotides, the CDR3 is TGTGCCAGCGCACGATCAGAAAGGTCGAGCGCCTACGAGCAGTACTTC.

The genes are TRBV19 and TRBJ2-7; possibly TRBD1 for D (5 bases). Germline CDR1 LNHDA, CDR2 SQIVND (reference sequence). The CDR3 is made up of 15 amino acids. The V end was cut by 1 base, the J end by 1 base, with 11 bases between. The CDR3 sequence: CASSIGTGLSYEQYF. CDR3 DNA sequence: TGTGCCAGTAGTATAGGCACAGGTTTATCCTACGAGCAGTACTTC. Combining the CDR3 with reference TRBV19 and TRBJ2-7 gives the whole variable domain DGGITQSPKYLFRKEGQNVTLSCEQNLNHDAMYWYRQDPGQGLRLIYYSQIVNDFQKGDIAEGYSVSREKKESFPLTVTSAQKNPTAFYLCASSIGTGLSYEQYFGPGTRLTVT.

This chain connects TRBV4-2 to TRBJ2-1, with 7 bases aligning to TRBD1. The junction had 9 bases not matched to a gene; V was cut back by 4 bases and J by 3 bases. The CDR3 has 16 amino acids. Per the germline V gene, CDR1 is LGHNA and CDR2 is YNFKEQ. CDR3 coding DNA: TGTGCCAGCAGCCTCCTAGGGGACAGAATCTACAATGAGCAGTTCTTC. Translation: CASSLLGDRIYNEQFF.

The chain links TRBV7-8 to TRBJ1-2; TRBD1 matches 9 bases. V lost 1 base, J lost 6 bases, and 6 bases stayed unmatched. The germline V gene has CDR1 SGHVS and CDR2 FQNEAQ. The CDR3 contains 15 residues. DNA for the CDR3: TGTGCCAGCAGCTTAGAACAGGGGGCGGAGAATGGCTACACCTTC. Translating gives CASSLEQGAENGYTF.

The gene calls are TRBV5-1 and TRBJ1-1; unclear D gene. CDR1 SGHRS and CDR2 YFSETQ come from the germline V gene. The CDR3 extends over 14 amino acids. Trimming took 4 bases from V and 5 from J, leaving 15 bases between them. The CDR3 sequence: CASSRRVGWTEAFF. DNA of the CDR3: TGCGCCAGCAGCCGACGGGTCGGTTGGACTGAAGCTTTCTTT.

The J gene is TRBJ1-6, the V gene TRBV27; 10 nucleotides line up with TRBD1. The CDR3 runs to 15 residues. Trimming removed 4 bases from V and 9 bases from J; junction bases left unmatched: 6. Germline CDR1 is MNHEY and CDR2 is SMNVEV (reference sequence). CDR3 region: CASSSRTGGSSPLHF. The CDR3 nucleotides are TGTGCCAGCAGTTCCAGGACAGGGGGAAGTTCACCCCTCCACTTT.